Listed below are T cell receptor beta chains from one sample, sequenced in a study of human T cells and chemical hapten exposure. TCRdb passed the RACE reads through MiXCR, listing each CDR3 protein once. The sample has about 200,000 distinct CDR3 sequences, about 25% seen once. The material sequenced was whole blood, taken in connection with sensitization to the hapten diphenylcyclopropenone (DPC). The receptors were sampled from a woman in her 40s with alopecia areata. Some clones in this sample may be carry-over from other donors' samples. The CDR3 runs from the conserved cysteine through the conserved F or W. The D gene is left open where the match is weak. The size of a clone is reported for some rows only, either as once, few or many, or as a class for expanded clones.

>.|TRBJ2-1|TRBV7-9|TRBD2
TGTGCCAGCAGCTGGACTAGCGGGAGTGAAGACAATGAGCAGTTCTTC
CASSWTSGSEDNEQFF
>few|TRBJ2-2|TRBV29-1|TRBD1
TGCAGCGGGGTATTTACCGGGACAGGCAACACCGGGGAGCTGTTTTTT
CSGVFTGTGNTGELFF
>.|TRBJ1-2|TRBV4-2|.
TGTGCCAGCAGCCTCCAGATCGACAGATCTAACTATGGCTACACCTTC
CASSLQIDRSNYGYTF
>few|TRBJ1-1|TRBV6-6|TRBD1
TGTGCCAGCTCGAGGACAGGAAGCGAAGCTTTCTTT
CASSRTGSEAFF
>.|TRBJ2-7|TRBV28|TRBD2
TGTGCCAGCAGCCCGCCTCAAAGCGGGAGTTTGAGCGAGCAGTACTTC
CASSPPQSGSLSEQYF
>few|TRBJ2-3|TRBV5-1|TRBD1
TGCGCCAGCACCCGCGGGACAGGGGGGACAGATACGCAGTATTTT
CASTRGTGGTDTQYF
>.|TRBJ2-7|TRBV7-2|.
TGTGCCAGCTATTCCCCAGGTCGCGAGCAGTACTTC
CASYSPGREQYF
>.|TRBJ2-7|TRBV28|.
TGTGCCAGCACCCCCCCGGGACGAGACTACGAGCAGTACTTC
CASTPPGRDYEQYF
>.|TRBJ2-7|TRBV20-1|TRBD2
TGCAGTGCTCGACTAGCGGGAGGAGGGACGAACGAGCAGTACTTC
CSARLAGGGTNEQYF
>few|TRBJ1-1|TRBV9|TRBD1
TGTGCCAGCAGCGTAGGGTCGGACAGGGTGACTGAAGCTTTCTTT
CASSVGSDRVTEAFF
>few|TRBJ2-1|TRBV10-3|TRBD2
TGTGCCGCCGGGACTAGCGGGAGCAATGAGCAGTTCTTC
CAAGTSGSNEQFF
>.|TRBJ2-7|TRBV20-1|.
TGCAGTGCTTCCCGGGACGGAACCTACGAGCAGTACTTC
CSASRDGTYEQYF
>few|TRBJ2-3|TRBV7-9|.
TGTGCCGCGGGGGCAGGGGGAGACACAGATACGCAGTATTTT
CAAGAGGDTDTQYF
>.|TRBJ2-5|TRBV28|TRBD2
TGTGCCAGCAGTTTGAGCAGCGGGAGGGGGGAGACCCAGTACTTC
CASSLSSGRGETQYF
>.|TRBJ1-2|TRBV30|.
TGTGCCTGGAGTGTCCAAGGGGACTATGGCTACACCTTC
CAWSVQGDYGYTF
>.|TRBJ2-3|TRBV24-1|.
TGTGCCACCAGTGATGCCTGGCAGGGACAGTATTTT
CATSDAWQGQYF
>.|TRBJ2-7|TRBV27|TRBD2
TGTGCCAGCAGTTGGACGGGAGGGCCCTACGAGCAGTACTTC
CASSWTGGPYEQYF
>few|TRBJ2-7|TRBV6-5|.
TGTGCCAGCAGTCGACAGGCCAGGGGCTACGAGCAGTACTTC
CASSRQARGYEQYF
>.|TRBJ1-1|TRBV7-9|.
TGTGCCAGCAGCTTAAGAGTAGAAGCTTTCTTT
CASSLRVEAFF
>.|TRBJ2-1|TRBV24-1|.
TGTGCCACCAGTGATTCACCCCTTATGGGACATGAGCAGTTCTTC
CATSDSPLMGHEQFF
>.|TRBJ2-1|TRBV11-2|TRBD2
TGTGCCAGCAGACGGACTAGCGGGGTTTGGAATGAGCAGTTCTTC
CASRRTSGVWNEQFF
>few|TRBJ2-1|TRBV19|TRBD1
TGTGCCAGTAGTCGTGGTCCGGGACAGGTCAATGAGCAGTTCTTC
CASSRGPGQVNEQFF
>.|TRBJ2-3|TRBV9|.
TGTGCCAGCAGCGTCGGCAGGGTCCCAGATACGCAGTATTTT
CASSVGRVPDTQYF
>few|TRBJ2-1|TRBV29-1|.
TGCAGCGTTGATCGCCGGCCCAATGAGCAGTTCTTC
CSVDRRPNEQFF
>many|TRBJ2-7|TRBV29-1|TRBD1
TGCAGCGTTCGTACGGACAGGGCCACCTACGAGCAGTACTTC
CSVRTDRATYEQYF
>few|TRBJ2-2|TRBV28|.
TGTGCCAGCAACGGCCGAGCGAACACCGGGGAGCTGTTTTTT
CASNGRANTGELFF
>few|TRBJ2-7|TRBV7-2|TRBD2
TGTGCCAGCAGTCCACTAGCGGGTTACGTCTACGAGCAGTACTTC
CASSPLAGYVYEQYF
>.|TRBJ2-3|TRBV14|TRBD2
TGTGCCAGCAGCCATGCGGGAGCCCTCACAGATACGCAGTATTTT
CASSHAGALTDTQYF
>.|TRBJ1-5|TRBV7-2|.
TGTGCCAGCAGCTCCACAGGGATAAATCAGCCCCAGCATTTT
CASSSTGINQPQHF
>.|TRBJ1-1|TRBV28|.
TGTGCCAGCAGGTTCTCCAGGGCAAGCACTGAAGCTTTCTTT
CASRFSRASTEAFF
>.|TRBJ1-2|TRBV11-2|.
TGTGCCAGCAGCCGGATCAGGGGTGATGGCTACACCTTC
CASSRIRGDGYTF
>.|TRBJ1-2|TRBV27|.
TGTGCCAGCAGTTGGGCAGACTCACGCGGTGACTATGGCTACACCTTC
CASSWADSRGDYGYTF